This TCR beta chain was retrieved from a study of neurological immune-mediated disorders. Overall study results and limits: Expanded clones shared no CDR3 amino acid sequences across subjects, suggesting private repertoires in all groups. Levels of TCR clonal expansion peaked in HTLV-1-associated myelopathy and reached their lowest in multiple sclerosis, under those of healthy controls.

One entry per CDR3 protein results from TCRdb running MiXCR on the 5' RACE reads. The sample holds tens of thousands of distinct CDR3 sequences, 10% seen once. J lost 0 bases, V lost 0 bases, and 2 bases had no gene match. Germline CDR1 SGHRS, CDR2 YFSETQ. The CDR3 spans 15 residues. This clonotype was counted ten times or more. The antigen is undetermined. The unsorted libraries originated from 2 million PBMCs that had been stored at -80 C. The sequence was collected from a young woman with HTLV-1-associated myelopathy (HAM/TSP). Sequenced input: PBMCs. This chain joins TRBV5-1 and TRBJ2-7, with TRBD1 identical over 8 bases. CDR3 loop: CASSLAGTGSYEQYF. Written as DNA, the CDR3 is TGCGCCAGCAGCTTGGCTGGGACAGGCTCCTACGAGCAGTACTTC.